The 7 T cell receptor beta chains reported below all come from one sample, sequenced in a study of cytomegalovirus exposure and HLA in healthy donors. Sequencing was performed with immunoSEQ multiplex PCR; in TCRdb, only in-frame clones are kept and a portion is missing. The sample holds 20,000 to 25,000 clones, around 97% seen once. The material sequenced was PBMCs. The receptors originated from a man younger than 40 in good health and CMV-seropositive.

As DNA, the CDR3 is TGTGCCAGCAGCCTGACGGGACAGGGGGTGGTTGGTTACACCTTC. This sequence encodes CASSLTGQGVVGYTF. This chain links TRBV27 with TRBJ1-2, with 11 bases aligning to TRBD1. The CDR3 is 15 amino acids. J lost 11 bases, V lost 6 bases, and 14 bases had no gene match. Per the germline V gene, CDR1 is MNHEY and CDR2 is SMNVEV (reference sequence).

The J gene is TRBJ2-7, the V gene TRBV28; TRBD1 matches 8 bases. This CDR3 comprises 16 residues. The V gene's germline CDR1 is MDHEN and CDR2 SYDVKM. Losses at the gene ends were 6 bases for V and 1 base for J; bases not matched to a gene: 11. The CDR3 sequence: CASSWMGQASSYEQYF. The CDR3 DNA sequence: TGTGCCAGCAGCTGGATGGGACAGGCCTCATCCTACGAGCAGTACTTC.

The CDR3 DNA follows: TGTGCCAGCATCCGGGACAGAGCTAACTATGGCTACACCTTC. Its translation: CASIRDRANYGYTF. This sequence joins TRBV28 and TRBJ1-2; 7 bases map to TRBD1. This CDR3 has 14 residues. Germline V CDR1 and CDR2: MDHEN, SYDVKM. Unmatched junction bases numbered 5, after V lost 7 bases and J lost 0 bases.

This clone appeared once. The V and J genes are TRBV29-1 and TRBJ1-2; 8 nucleotides agree with TRBD1. Germline V gene data show CDR1 as SQVTM and CDR2 as ANQGSEA. The CDR3 has 10 residues. V was clipped by 6 bases and J by 7 bases; unmatched bases: 1. CDR3 sequence: CSVDRGGYTF. CDR3 nucleotides: TGCAGCGTAGACAGGGGTGGCTACACCTTC.

The chain carries TRBV6-5 and TRBJ2-7; 9 bases align to TRBD1. CDR3 length: 13 residues. CDR1 and CDR2 (germline): MNHEY, SVGAGI. J lost 2 bases, V lost 6 bases, and 2 bases had no gene match. The DNA of the CDR3 is TGTGCCAGCAGGCGACAGGGGGCCTACGAGCAGTACTTC. It encodes CASRRQGAYEQYF.

The rearrangement joins TRBV15 to TRBJ2-1, with 10 bases fitting TRBD2. This CDR3 contains 17 residues. Losses at the gene ends were 0 bases for V and 5 bases for J; bases not matched to a gene: 7. The germline V gene has CDR1 LNHNV and CDR2 YYDKDF (reference sequence). CDR3 residues: CATSRDSLAGVDNEQFF. CDR3 DNA sequence: TGTGCCACCAGCAGAGATAGCCTAGCGGGAGTCGACAATGAGCAGTTCTTC.

This clone appeared a few times. The CDR3 nucleotides are TGCGCCAGCAGCCGACAGGGATTAACTCTCGCTGGAAACACCATATATTTT. Protein: CASSRQGLTLAGNTIYF. This chain uses TRBV4-1 with TRBJ1-3, with 7 bases aligning to TRBD1. The CDR3 runs 17 residues. CDR1 MGHRA and CDR2 YSYEKL come from the germline V gene. Trimming took 4 bases from V and 2 from J; bases not matched to a gene: 11.